This T cell receptor (beta chain) is from a study of blood T cells in healthy people across ages. Across the study: The template switching approach captured approximately one barcoded beta molecule for every two T cells. Study-level findings and limits: A strong correlation between TCR beta diversity and naive T cell percentage was seen. Diversity was higher, and naive CD4+ cells more numerous, in long-lived donors than in aged donors. It was not possible, with unsorted PBMCs, to conclusively compare naive and antigen-experienced cells.

A second roughly 6 to 12 cycle PCR used barcoded and J-beta primers. TCRdb reanalysed the 5' RACE reads using MiXCR and keeps one entry per CDR3 protein. The table has roughly 800,000 distinct CDR3 sequences, under 40% seen once. In this sample, this clonotype turned up a few times. The antigen is undetermined. The germline V gene has CDR1 SGHRS and CDR2 YFSETQ. The CDR3 totals 17 residues. Losses at the gene ends were 0 bases for V and 1 base for J; bases not matched to a gene: 9. This chain joins TRBV5-1 and TRBJ1-1; 7 nucleotides agree with TRBD1. This sequence was found in a man aged 18 to 29 in good health. The material sequenced was blood. CDR3 DNA: TGCGCCAGCAGCTTGGCCGGGGACAGCCGCCGGAACACTGAAGCTTTCTTT. Translated: CASSLAGDSRRNTEAFF.